This is a list of T cell receptor beta chains from one sample in a study of cytomegalovirus exposure and HLA in healthy donors. Using immunoSEQ multiplex PCR, the repertoire was profiled, and TCRdb retains in-frame clones only, with some absent. Among about 170,000 clones listed, approximately 84% were seen once. Source material: PBMCs. Receptor source: a boy between 2 and 10 years old in good health and CMV-seronegative. Both conserved end residues are part of each CDR3. D genes are given only for firm matches. A row's size may be missing; if present it is once, few, many or a size class.

v_call	d_call	j_call	clone_size	cdr3_aa	cdr3_nt
TRBV6-5	-	TRBJ1-1	-	CASSYSTVLNTEAFF	TGTGCCAGCAGTTACTCGACAGTATTAAACACTGAAGCTTTCTTT
TRBV13	TRBD2	TRBJ2-7	-	CASSLDSGRMGEQYF	TGTGCCAGCAGCTTGGACAGCGGGAGGATGGGGGAGCAGTACTTC
TRBV19	-	TRBJ1-2	-	CASRAGDYGYTF	TGTGCCAGTAGGGCAGGGGACTATGGCTACACCTTC
TRBV6-6	-	TRBJ2-7	once	CATQLAPLSYEQYF	TGTGCCACCCAGTTAGCCCCACTTTCCTACGAGCAGTACTTC
TRBV6-1	TRBD1	TRBJ2-7	-	CASPGQGPIGEQYF	TGTGCCAGCCCGGGACAGGGGCCCATTGGCGAGCAGTACTTC
TRBV6-5	TRBD2	TRBJ2-1	-	CASSYLSGRAGNEQFF	TGTGCCAGCAGTTATCTTAGCGGGAGGGCCGGGAATGAGCAGTTCTTC
TRBV9	-	TRBJ1-4	-	CASSVGLGSWNEKLFF	TGTGCCAGCAGCGTAGGGCTTGGGAGTTGGAATGAAAAACTGTTTTTT
TRBV2	-	TRBJ1-2	-	CASSATRVAKTGGYTF	TGTGCCAGCAGTGCCACTAGGGTGGCCAAAACGGGTGGCTACACCTTC
TRBV2	-	TRBJ1-5	-	CASSATSHSNQPQHF	TGTGCCAGCTCTGCCACTTCCCATAGCAATCAGCCCCAGCATTTT
TRBV5-8	-	TRBJ1-5	-	CASCLRGHGFRPQHF	TGTGCCAGCTGTTTACGGGGACACGGGTTTCGGCCCCAGCATTTT
TRBV9	TRBD2	TRBJ2-1	-	CASSVAFAGVDEQFF	TGTGCCAGCAGCGTTGCCTTCGCGGGAGTAGATGAGCAGTTCTTC
TRBV19	TRBD1	TRBJ1-4	-	CASSITGGFEKLFF	TGTGCCAGTAGTATCACAGGGGGCTTTGAAAAACTGTTTTTT
TRBV9	TRBD2	TRBJ2-7	-	CASSVQTSGTYEQYF	TGTGCCAGCAGCGTTCAGACTAGCGGGACCTACGAGCAGTACTTC
TRBV1	-	TRBJ2-3	-	CTSRRGGSHSTDTQYF	TGCACCAGCCGCCGGGGGGGATCACACAGCACAGATACGCAGTATTTT
TRBV29-1	-	TRBJ2-1	-	CSVEDEGSPPPRYNEQFF	TGCAGCGTTGAAGATGAGGGCTCCCCTCCTCCCCGATACAATGAGCAGTTCTTC
TRBV5-1	TRBD1	TRBJ2-7	-	CASSFDWDSSYEQYF	TGCGCCAGCAGCTTCGATTGGGACAGTTCCTACGAGCAGTACTTC
TRBV10-2	TRBD2	TRBJ2-5	few	CASTRGSGTETQYF	TGCGCCAGCACCCGGGGTAGCGGGACGGAGACCCAGTACTTC
TRBV5-1	TRBD1	TRBJ2-7	-	CASSFFGTGYYEQYF	TGCGCCAGCAGCTTCTTCGGGACAGGGTACTACGAGCAGTACTTC
TRBV9	-	TRBJ2-3	-	CASSGGGWSTDTQYF	TGTGCCAGCAGCGGCGGGGGCTGGAGCACAGATACGCAGTATTTT
TRBV6-1	TRBD2	TRBJ2-1	-	CASSVVAGGPNEQFF	TGTGCCAGCAGTGTAGTTGCGGGAGGGCCCAATGAGCAGTTCTTC
TRBV6-1	TRBD1	TRBJ2-7	-	CASSPKGPGGYEQYF	TGTGCCAGCAGTCCTAAAGGGCCAGGGGGCTACGAGCAGTACTTC
TRBV19	-	TRBJ2-6	-	CASSSMRETLSSGANVLTF	TGTGCCAGTAGTAGTATGCGAGAAACCCTCTCCTCTGGGGCCAACGTCCTGACTTTC
TRBV20-1	-	TRBJ1-1	-	CSARGNTEAFF	TGCAGTGCCCGGGGGAACACTGAAGCTTTCTTT
TRBV2	-	TRBJ2-2	-	CASSEGLWNTGELFF	TGTGCCAGCAGTGAGGGACTTTGGAACACCGGGGAGCTGTTTTTT
TRBV21-1	-	TRBJ2-7	-	CASRLGTDFSYEQYF	TGTGCCAGCAGACTCGGGACAGACTTCTCCTACGAGCAGTACTTC
TRBV5-1	-	TRBJ2-3	-	CASSLDSSTDTQYF	TGCGCCAGCAGCTTGGATAGTAGCACAGATACGCAGTATTTT
TRBV7-8	TRBD1	TRBJ2-7	-	CASSRGQTNYEQYF	TGTGCCAGCAGCCGGGGACAGACGAACTACGAGCAGTACTTC
TRBV21-1	-	TRBJ2-2	-	CASSHDPLAGGGDTGELFF	TGTGCCAGCAGCCATGACCCTTTAGCGGGAGGGGGAGACACCGGGGAGCTGTTTTTT
TRBV18	-	TRBJ2-7	-	CASSPETGSGGYHF	TGTGCCAGCTCACCCGAGACAGGGAGCGGAGGGTATCACTTC
TRBV7-6	TRBD1	TRBJ2-2	once	CASSRTGPGELFF	TGTGCCAGCAGCCGGACAGGACCCGGGGAGCTGTTTTTT
TRBV6-6	-	TRBJ1-2	-	CASSPRDPWTGYTF	TGTGCCAGCAGTCCTAGGGATCCTTGGACAGGCTACACCTTC
TRBV20-1	-	TRBJ1-2	-	CTARRNYGYTF	TGCACTGCACGGAGAAACTATGGCTACACCTTC
TRBV7-6	-	TRBJ2-1	-	CASSLAGEDVWYEQFF	TGTGCCAGCAGCTTAGCGGGAGAGGACGTCTGGTATGAGCAGTTCTTC
TRBV5-6	TRBD1	TRBJ1-2	-	CASSWTGDDYGYTF	TGTGCCAGCAGCTGGACAGGGGACGACTATGGCTACACCTTC
TRBV6-1	-	TRBJ2-5	-	CASSILETQYF	TGTGCCAGCAGTATATTAGAGACCCAGTACTTC
TRBV7-8	TRBD1	TRBJ1-2	-	CASSHSPQGGLTIGYTF	TGTGCCAGCAGCCACAGTCCTCAGGGGGGTCTAACTATAGGCTACACCTTC
TRBV20-1	-	TRBJ1-1	-	CSALPTGQAFF	TGCAGTGCGCTCCCAACCGGTCAAGCTTTCTTT
TRBV30	-	TRBJ1-3	-	CAWSRDIGSGNTIYF	TGTGCCTGGAGTAGGGACATCGGCTCTGGAAACACCATATATTTT
TRBV19	TRBD1	TRBJ1-1	-	CASIDRELRTEAFF	TGTGCCAGTATAGACAGGGAACTGAGAACTGAAGCTTTCTTT
TRBV6-5	-	TRBJ2-7	-	CASSPTAPYEQYF	TGTGCCAGCAGCCCCACAGCCCCCTACGAGCAGTACTTC
TRBV6-4	TRBD1	TRBJ2-3	-	CASSDSTGGADTQYF	TGTGCCAGCAGTGACTCGACAGGGGGCGCAGATACGCAGTATTTT
TRBV15	-	TRBJ2-7	-	CATSRGDSGEQYF	TGTGCCACCAGCAGAGGCGACAGTGGCGAGCAGTACTTC
TRBV5-1	TRBD2	TRBJ2-1	-	CASSLPGTSGLLSSYNEQFF	TGCGCCAGCAGCTTGCCGGGGACTAGCGGGCTTTTAAGCTCCTACAATGAGCAGTTCTTC
TRBV5-1	TRBD2	TRBJ2-7	once	CASSLEPSGSYEQYF	TGCGCCAGCAGCTTGGAGCCTAGCGGTTCCTACGAGCAGTACTTC
TRBV5-1	TRBD2	TRBJ2-5	-	CASCPGLAIQETQYF	TGCGCCAGCTGCCCGGGACTAGCGATACAAGAGACCCAGTACTTC
TRBV25-1	-	TRBJ1-1	-	CASSEPGMNTEAFF	TGTGCCAGCAGTGAACCCGGGATGAACACTGAAGCTTTCTTT
TRBV7-2	-	TRBJ1-4	-	CASSPPGEKLFF	TGTGCCAGCAGCCCCCCCGGGGAAAAACTGTTTTTT
TRBV7-3	-	TRBJ2-7	-	CASSTSPGYEQYF	TGTGCCAGCAGCACCTCACCGGGCTACGAGCAGTACTTC
TRBV30	TRBD1	TRBJ1-1	-	CAWRRDSTYTEAFF	TGTGCCTGGAGGAGGGACAGCACCTACACTGAAGCTTTCTTT
TRBV19	TRBD2	TRBJ2-3	-	CASSGGLAGGSTDTQYF	TGTGCCAGTAGTGGGGGACTAGCGGGAGGTAGCACAGATACGCAGTATTTT
TRBV4-1	TRBD2	TRBJ2-7	few	CASSRLTSGRYEQYF	TGCGCCAGCAGCCGATTGACTAGCGGGAGGTACGAGCAGTACTTC
TRBV27	-	TRBJ2-7	-	CASSSLSDYEQYF	TGTGCCAGCAGTTCCTTATCAGACTACGAGCAGTACTTC
TRBV19	-	TRBJ2-1	-	CASTGGASYNEQFF	TGTGCCAGTACGGGGGGCGCTTCCTACAATGAGCAGTTCTTC
TRBV4-1	TRBD2	TRBJ2-7	-	CASSQVPSGMGEQYF	TGCGCCAGCAGCCAAGTTCCTAGCGGGATGGGCGAGCAGTACTTC
TRBV14	TRBD2	TRBJ2-7	-	CASSQDLGGEQYF	TGTGCCAGCAGCCAAGATTTGGGAGGGGAGCAGTACTTC
TRBV5-6	TRBD2	TRBJ2-5	-	CASHKLGLALEETQYF	TGTGCCAGCCATAAATTGGGACTAGCCCTGGAAGAGACCCAGTACTTC
TRBV6-6	TRBD2	TRBJ2-3	-	CASRVAGSSTDTQYF	TGTGCCAGCAGGGTAGCGGGATCTAGCACAGATACGCAGTATTTT
TRBV27	-	TRBJ2-7	-	CASSPPLSHEQYF	TGTGCCAGCAGCCCTCCCCTTAGCCACGAGCAGTACTTC